This TCR beta chain was identified during a study of blood T cell repertoires in COVID-19. Study details: Some COVID-19 samples were acute and others convalescent; all came from the United States, Italy and Spain. From T cells, B-cell-depleted T cells, or PBMCs came the material, which was cDNA or gDNA.

Germline V gives CDR1 LGHNA, CDR2 YNFKEQ. There are 17 residues in the CDR3. V trimming: 1 base; J trimming: 6 bases; junction bases outside the gene matches: 10. Authors' processing steps: How many nucleated cells were present was estimated from reference gene primer amplification. Some clones are missing from TCRdb's copy, which holds only in-frame ones; the method was immunoSEQ multiplex PCR. The D gene and trimming were derived from the DNA, and the V and J assignments and clone size from that table. The profile shows about 130,000 clones, roughly 88% of them singletons. This clone has a handful of counts.

What was sequenced was peripheral blood. The V call is TRBV4-2, the J call TRBJ2-1, with 9 bases fitting TRBD2. This sequence was found in a man aged 50-60 years with acute or convalescent COVID-19. The CDR3 here is CASSQGGAGGTANEQFF. In DNA, the CDR3 is TGTGCCAGCAGCCAAGGAGGGGCGGGGGGGACTGCCAATGAGCAGTTCTTC.